This T cell receptor (beta chain) was captured in a study of CD8+ T cells in alopecia areata. Extracted RNA was reverse transcribed into cDNA, the sequencing template. Profiling relied on immunoSEQ multiplex PCR, and the TCRdb table lists in-frame clones only, not all of them. Here the sample spans approximately 180,000 clones, about 66% being singletons. Trimming took 8 bases from V and 1 from J, leaving 14 bases between them. Germline CDR1 is SEHNR and CDR2 is FQNEAQ (reference sequence). The CDR3 consists of 14 residues. This chain uses TRBV7-9 with TRBJ1-2, with D possibly matching TRBD1 (5 bases). This clonotype was sampled from a human donor with alopecia areata. The input for sequencing was CD8+ T cells sorted from blood, taken at week 0. CDR3 in DNA: TGTGCCAGCGCGGGGGACCCCTATAACTATGGCTACACCTTC. It is translated as CASAGDPYNYGYTF.